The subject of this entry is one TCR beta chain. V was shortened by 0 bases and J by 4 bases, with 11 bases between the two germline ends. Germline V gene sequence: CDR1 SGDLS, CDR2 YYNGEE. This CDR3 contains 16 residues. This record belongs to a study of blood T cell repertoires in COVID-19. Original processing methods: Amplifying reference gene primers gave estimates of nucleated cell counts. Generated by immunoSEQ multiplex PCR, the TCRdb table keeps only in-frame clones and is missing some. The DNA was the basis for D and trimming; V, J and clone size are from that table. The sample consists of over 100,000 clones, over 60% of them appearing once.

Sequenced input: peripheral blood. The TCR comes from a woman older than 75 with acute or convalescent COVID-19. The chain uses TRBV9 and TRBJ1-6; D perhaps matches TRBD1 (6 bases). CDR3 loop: CASSVGTDPYNSPLHF. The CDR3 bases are TGTGCCAGCAGCGTAGGGACAGATCCTTATAATTCACCCCTCCACTTT. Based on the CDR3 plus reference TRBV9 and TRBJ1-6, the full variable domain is DSGVTQTPKHLITATGQRVTLRCSPRSGDLSVYWYQQSLDQGLQFLIQYYNGEERAKGNILERFSAQQFPDLHSELNLSSLELGDSALYFCASSVGTDPYNSPLHFGNGTRLTVT.